Listed here are 14 T cell receptor beta chains from one sample, sequenced in a study of T-cell reconstitution after alpha-beta-depleted transplantation in children (dated by TCRdb to between 2015 and 2016). The library was prepared using PCR. Sequenced using an Illumina HiSeq 2500. TCR libraries were prepared with molecular barcoding, using unique molecular identifiers to normalize TCRbeta repertoire quantification. TCRdb ran its own pipeline on the public reads, namely fastp trimming at Q25 and MiXCR clone calling, and kept in-frame beta chains. Every distinct CDR3 protein forms one entry, paired with its most common genes and DNA. The sample table holds around 340,000 distinct CDR3 sequences, of which 10% to 15% were seen once. Of the sample, 3.5% to 4.5% is held by the ten largest clones. Sequences were derived from PBMCs, sampled from the stem cell graft. These receptors were taken from a human donor who donated a stem cell graft to a child with Fanconi anemia.

The sample holds many counts of this clonotype. The chain uses TRBV7-2 and TRBJ1-1; unclear D gene. Trimming pared 3 bases from V and 5 bases from J, leaving 7 bases between. The CDR3 is 12 residues long. Looked up from germline, CDR1 is SGHTA and CDR2 is FQGNSA. The CDR3 DNA reads as TGTGCCAGCAGCTTGATCGCAACTGAAGCTTTCTTT. This sequence encodes CASSLIATEAFF.

This clonotype has only a few counts. The V gene is TRBV6-5, the J gene TRBJ1-1; D is undetermined. Germline V CDR1 and CDR2: MNHEY, SVGAGI. The length of the CDR3 is 14 residues. Trimming removed 11 bases at V and 4 bases at J, with 20 bases between. The CDR3, as DNA: TGTGCCGAGCGACAATACCCATCGGGCACTGAAGCTTTCTTT. This translates into CAERQYPSGTEAFF.

The chain combines TRBV2 with TRBJ1-2; D perhaps matches TRBD1 (6 bases). Germline V CDR1 and CDR2: SNHLY, FYNNEI. Trimming took off 6 bases at V and 2 bases at J, with 16 bases between the two ends. This CDR3 spans 15 amino acids. CDR3 sequence (DNA): TGTGCCAGCAGGAAGAACAGGGAAGCAAACTATGGCTACACCTTC. Encoded protein: CASRKNREANYGYTF.

This clonotype was counted at least ten times. The chain joins TRBV12-3 or TRBV12-4 to TRBJ1-5, with a weak D call TRBD1 (6 bases). This CDR3 contains 14 residues. V lost 5 bases and J 5 bases, leaving 13 bases between the germline ends. The DNA of the CDR3 is TGTGCCAGCAGTCAAACGACAGGTGATCAGCCCCAGCATTTT. This codes for CASSQTTGDQPQHF.

This clonotype has a handful of counts. This chain uses TRBV5-5 with TRBJ1-5; tentatively, D is TRBD1 (5 bases). This CDR3 is built from 15 residues. The germline V and J ends were trimmed by 0 bases and 7 bases, with 14 bases remaining between them. Germline loops: CDR1 SGHKS, CDR2 YYEKEE (reference sequence). This CDR3 is CASSLVSGALQPQHF. CDR3 bases: TGTGCCAGCAGCTTGGTAAGTGGGGCTTTACAGCCCCAGCATTTT.

In this sample, this clonotype turned up many times. The V call is TRBV20-1, the J call TRBJ2-1; D possibly corresponds to TRBD2 (5 bases). The V gene's germline CDR1 is DFQATT and CDR2 SNEGSKA (reference sequence). Trimming stripped 3 bases from V and 3 bases from J, with 12 bases between. There are 14 residues in the CDR3. The CDR3 is CSARQNRDYNEQFF. The CDR3 bases are TGCAGTGCTAGGCAAAACCGGGACTACAATGAGCAGTTCTTC.

Ten or more counts support this clonotype. V and J are TRBV29-1 and TRBJ2-7, with D tentatively TRBD1 (5 bases). This CDR3 has 12 residues. V was pared by 0 bases and J by 2 bases, with 5 bases between. Germline CDR1 SQVTM, CDR2 ANQGSEA. This CDR3 is CSVEEGAYEQYF. CDR3 DNA sequence: TGCAGCGTTGAAGAAGGGGCCTACGAGCAGTACTTC.

The sample holds many counts of this clonotype. The V and J genes are TRBV20-1 and TRBJ2-5; D possibly corresponds to TRBD2 (5 bases). The germline V gene has CDR1 DFQATT and CDR2 SNEGSKA (reference sequence). The CDR3 is made up of 14 amino acids. Trimming stripped 3 bases from V and 1 base from J, with 12 bases between. In DNA, the CDR3 is TGCAGTGCTAGGACGGGGAACGCCCAAGAGACCCAGTACTTC. Translated: CSARTGNAQETQYF.

This clonotype has just a few counts. The chain recombines TRBV5-1 with TRBJ1-2, with 9 bases fitting TRBD1. Per the germline V gene, CDR1 is SGHRS and CDR2 is YFSETQ. This CDR3 is built from 15 residues. V dropped 2 bases and J dropped 4; count of bases not matched to a gene: 6. The CDR3 region is CASSLTGGSSYGYTF. The CDR3, as DNA: TGCGCCAGCAGCTTAACAGGGGGCTCCTCCTATGGCTACACCTTC.

This clonotype has a handful of counts. The J gene is TRBJ1-5, the V gene TRBV30; D is uncertain. V was shortened by 3 bases and J by 3 bases, with 9 bases between the two germline ends. Germline lookup yields CDR1 GTSNPN and CDR2 SVGIG (reference sequence). CDR3 length equals 13 residues. The CDR3 sequence is CAWRGSANQPQHF. The CDR3, as DNA: TGTGCCTGGAGGGGAAGTGCCAATCAGCCCCAGCATTTT. Full variable domain (rest looked up from reference TRBV30 and TRBJ1-5): SQTIHQWPATLVQPVGSPLSLECTVEGTSNPNLYWYRQAAGRGLQLLFYSVGIGQISSEVPQNLSASRPQDRQFILSSKKLLLSDSGFYLCAWRGSANQPQHFGDGTRLSIL.

In this sample, this clonotype turned up a few times. The chain combines TRBV29-1 with TRBJ1-1; D is unclear. V was shortened by 0 bases and J by 1 base, with 9 bases between the two germline ends. The CDR3 has 14 amino acids. The germline gives CDR1 SQVTM, CDR2 ANQGSEA. The CDR3 spells CSVEDFLRNTEAFF. CDR3 nucleotide sequence: TGCAGCGTTGAAGATTTCCTTCGGAACACTGAAGCTTTCTTT.

The V and J genes are TRBV11-2 and TRBJ2-1; possible D gene TRBD2, 6 bases. This CDR3 is 13 amino acids long. Trimming stripped 11 bases from V and 7 bases from J, with 18 bases between. Looked up from germline, CDR1 is SGHAT and CDR2 is FQNNGV. The CDR3 DNA follows: TGTGCCGGCGCCATCGGGGGTTTAAATGAGCAGTTCTTC. The encoded protein is CAGAIGGLNEQFF.

Only one count was recorded for this clonotype. The chain joins TRBV6-5 to TRBJ2-7, with no clear D. CDR3 length equals 16 residues. Between the trimmed V and J ends, which lost 0 bases and 1 base, there was a span of 13 bases. Germline loops: CDR1 MNHEY, CDR2 SVGAGI. This CDR3 is CASSYSIRQPSYEQYF. The CDR3 DNA is TGTGCCAGCAGTTACTCGATTCGTCAGCCGTCCTACGAGCAGTACTTC.

This clonotype was counted at least ten times. V is TRBV6-5 and J is TRBJ2-2; the D is unclear. The CDR3 consists of 14 residues. The germline CDR1 and CDR2 sequences are MNHEY and SVGAGI. Trimming shortened V by 3 bases and J by 1 base, and 6 bases separated the two germline ends. The CDR3 coding sequence is TGTGCCAGCAGTTATGGTAGGAACACCGGGGAGCTGTTTTTT. Protein product: CASSYGRNTGELFF.